This TCR beta chain was retrieved from a study of post-analysis software for immune sequencing data. Regarding the study as a whole: Five or six TRBV segments appeared more often in patients than in controls, and TRBV5-6, TRBV5-1 and TRBV20-1 were among these. Strong co-clustering by F measure linked samples that shared a preparation batch. Multiple sclerosis patients had significantly lower normalized Chao1 diversity than controls.

Concerning this clonotype itself: What it binds is not known.

Germline CDR1 and CDR2: SGHAT and FQDESV (reference sequence). Trimming took 1 base from V and 9 from J, leaving 10 bases between them. The CDR3 consists of 14 residues. The TCR beta cDNA libraries carried unique molecular identifiers. Input populations of about 0.85 to 11 million T cells gave rise to some 500,000 cDNA molecules. Each CDR3 protein gets one entry after TCRdb re-called the PCR reads with MiXCR. The sample lists fewer than 550,000 distinct CDR3 sequences, around 31% occurring once. The genes are TRBV11-1 and TRBJ1-6, with D possibly matching TRBD1 (5 bases). This receptor was obtained from a girl aged 2 to 17 with multiple sclerosis. Sequencing input: blood. The CDR3 DNA sequence: TGTGCCAGCAGCTTAGGAGGGGTGAGTTCACCCCTCCACTTT. Translating gives CASSLGGVSSPLHF.